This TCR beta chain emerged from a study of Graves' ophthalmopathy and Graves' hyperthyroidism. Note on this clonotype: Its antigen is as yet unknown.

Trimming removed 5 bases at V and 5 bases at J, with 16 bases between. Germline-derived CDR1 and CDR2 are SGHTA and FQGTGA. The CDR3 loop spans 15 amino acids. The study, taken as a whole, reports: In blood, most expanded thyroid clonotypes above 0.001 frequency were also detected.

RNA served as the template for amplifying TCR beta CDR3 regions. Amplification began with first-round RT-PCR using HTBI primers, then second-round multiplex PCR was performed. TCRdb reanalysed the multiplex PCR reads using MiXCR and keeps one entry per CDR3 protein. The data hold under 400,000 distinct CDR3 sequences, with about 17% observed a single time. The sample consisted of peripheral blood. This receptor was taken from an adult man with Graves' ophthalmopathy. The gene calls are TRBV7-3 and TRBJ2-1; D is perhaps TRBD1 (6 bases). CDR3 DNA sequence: TGTGCCAGCAGCCAGGGGCTAGCATTGGACAATGAGCAGTTCTTC. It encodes CASSQGLALDNEQFF.